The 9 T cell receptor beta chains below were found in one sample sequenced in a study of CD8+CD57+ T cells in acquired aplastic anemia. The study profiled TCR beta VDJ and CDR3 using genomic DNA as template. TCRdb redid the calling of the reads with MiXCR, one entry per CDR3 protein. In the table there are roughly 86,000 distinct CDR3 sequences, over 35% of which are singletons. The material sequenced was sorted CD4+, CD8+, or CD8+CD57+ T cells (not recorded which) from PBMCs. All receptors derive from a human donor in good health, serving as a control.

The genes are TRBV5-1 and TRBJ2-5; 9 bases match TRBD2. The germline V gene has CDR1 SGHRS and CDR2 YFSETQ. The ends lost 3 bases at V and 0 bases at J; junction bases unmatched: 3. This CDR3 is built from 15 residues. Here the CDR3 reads CASSSLAGDQETQYF. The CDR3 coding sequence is TGCGCCAGCAGCTCTTTAGCGGGGGACCAAGAGACCCAGTACTTC.

The CDR3 nucleotides read TGTGCCAGCAGCGGTAGCGGGGGGACCTACGAGCAGTACTTC. Protein sequence: CASSGSGGTYEQYF. The J gene is TRBJ2-7, the V gene TRBV25-1; 10 bases agree with TRBD2. Germline lookup yields CDR1 MGHDK and CDR2 SYGVNS. J lost 2 bases, V lost 6 bases, and 4 bases had no gene match. The CDR3 is made up of 14 amino acids.

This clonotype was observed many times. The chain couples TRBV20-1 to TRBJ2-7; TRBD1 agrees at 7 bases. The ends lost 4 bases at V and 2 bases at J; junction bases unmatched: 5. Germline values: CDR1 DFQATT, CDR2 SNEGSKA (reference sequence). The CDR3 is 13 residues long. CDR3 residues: CSAIPTGTYEQYF. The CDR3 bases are TGCAGTGCTATACCGACAGGGACCTACGAGCAGTACTTC.

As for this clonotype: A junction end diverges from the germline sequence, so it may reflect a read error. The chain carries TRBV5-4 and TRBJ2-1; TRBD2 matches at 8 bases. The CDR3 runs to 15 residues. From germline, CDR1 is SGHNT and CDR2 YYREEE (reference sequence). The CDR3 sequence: CASTLLLADYNEQFF. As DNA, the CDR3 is TGTGCCAGCACCTTGTTACTAGCGGATTACAATGAGCAGTTCTTC.

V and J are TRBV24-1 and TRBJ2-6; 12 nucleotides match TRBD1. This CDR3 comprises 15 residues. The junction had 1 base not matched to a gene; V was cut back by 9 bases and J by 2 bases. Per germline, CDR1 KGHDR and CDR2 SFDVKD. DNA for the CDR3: TGTGCCACCGGGGACAGGGGGCCTGGGGCCAACGTCCTGACTTTC. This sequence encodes CATGDRGPGANVLTF.

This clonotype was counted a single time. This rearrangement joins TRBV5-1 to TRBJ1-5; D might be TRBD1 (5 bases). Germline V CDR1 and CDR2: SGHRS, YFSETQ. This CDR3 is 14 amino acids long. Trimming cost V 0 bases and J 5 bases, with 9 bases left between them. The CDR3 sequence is CASSLDRFDQPQHF. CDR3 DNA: TGCGCCAGCAGCTTGGACAGGTTCGATCAGCCCCAGCATTTT.

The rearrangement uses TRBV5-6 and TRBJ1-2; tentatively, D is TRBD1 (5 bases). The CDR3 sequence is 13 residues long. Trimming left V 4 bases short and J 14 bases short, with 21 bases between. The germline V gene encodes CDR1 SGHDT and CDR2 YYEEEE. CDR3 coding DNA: TGTGCCAGCAGCAAACCCGAACTCAGGGTTGAGACCTTC. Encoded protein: CASSKPELRVETF.

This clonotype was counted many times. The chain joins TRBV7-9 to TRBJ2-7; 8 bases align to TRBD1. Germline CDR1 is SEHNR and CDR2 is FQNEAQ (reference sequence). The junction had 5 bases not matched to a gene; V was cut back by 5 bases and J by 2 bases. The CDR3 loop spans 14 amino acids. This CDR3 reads CASSPDRDPYEQYF. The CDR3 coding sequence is TGTGCCAGCAGCCCGGACAGGGATCCCTACGAGCAGTACTTC. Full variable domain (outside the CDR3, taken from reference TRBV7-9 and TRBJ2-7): DTGVSQNPRHKITKRGQNVTFRCDPISEHNRLYWYRQTLGQGPEFLTYFQNEAQLEKSRLLSDRFSAERPKGSFSTLEIQRTEQGDSAMYLCASSPDRDPYEQYFGPGTRLTVT.

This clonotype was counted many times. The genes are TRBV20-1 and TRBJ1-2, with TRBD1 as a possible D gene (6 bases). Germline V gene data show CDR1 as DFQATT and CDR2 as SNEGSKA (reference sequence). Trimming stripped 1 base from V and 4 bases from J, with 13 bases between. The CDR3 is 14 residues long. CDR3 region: CSARVTGLPYGYTF. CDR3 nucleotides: TGCAGTGCTAGAGTGACAGGTCTTCCCTATGGCTACACCTTC.